Presented here are 30 T cell receptor beta chains from one specimen sequenced in a study of T-cell memory formation after mild COVID-19. TCRdb fed the 5' RACE reads into MiXCR, producing one record per CDR3 protein. The sample lists about 470,000 distinct CDR3 sequences; around 25% were seen once. Source material: PBMCs or a T cell subset sorted from them (not recorded which). These receptors originate from an adult woman who had mild COVID-19 (a few samples of this study predate the infection). Cell type and time point are not known.

The sample holds a few counts of this clonotype. The chain carries TRBV20-1 and TRBJ1-4, with 10 bases lining up with TRBD1. J was trimmed by 8 bases and V by 5 bases; bases with no gene match: 8. The CDR3 runs to 14 residues. CDR1 DFQATT and CDR2 SNEGSKA come from the germline V gene (reference sequence). CDR3: CSARSGTGVEKLFF. In DNA, the CDR3 is TGCAGTGCTCGATCCGGGACAGGGGTCGAAAAACTGTTTTTT.

The V call is TRBV7-9, the J call TRBJ2-7; 13 bases match TRBD2. Germline V gene sequence: CDR1 SEHNR, CDR2 FQNEAQ (reference sequence). V trimming: 5 bases; J trimming: 2 bases; junction bases outside the gene matches: 9. This CDR3 is 17 amino acids long. The CDR3 region has the DNA TGTGCCAGCAGCGACCCTGGGACTAGCGGGAAAACCTACGAGCAGTACTTC. As protein: CASSDPGTSGKTYEQYF.

The chain joins TRBV10-3 to TRBJ2-3; 7 nucleotides match TRBD1. CDR3 length: 15 residues. Germline V CDR1 and CDR2: ENHRY, SYGVKD. V lost 10 bases and J lost 4; bases outside the gene matches: 14. This CDR3 reads CATGLQGLGPDTQYF. The CDR3 bases are TGTGCCACCGGGTTACAGGGGCTCGGCCCAGATACGCAGTATTTT.

The chain carries TRBV6-2 or TRBV6-3 and TRBJ2-7, with D tentatively TRBD1 (5 bases). CDR1 and CDR2 (germline): MNHEY, SVGEGT. This CDR3 is built from 15 residues. V lost 6 bases and J 2 bases, leaving 17 bases between the germline ends. The CDR3 spells CASSLFDSSPYEQYF. CDR3 nucleotide sequence: TGTGCCAGCAGCCTCTTCGACAGTTCTCCCTACGAGCAGTACTTC.

The chain couples TRBV7-9 to TRBJ2-7; TRBD1 agrees at 7 bases. The V gene end was trimmed by 8 bases and the J gene end by 0 bases; junction bases not matched to a gene: 10. Germline CDR1 reads SEHNR; CDR2 reads FQNEAQ (reference sequence). This CDR3 is 15 amino acids long. The chain's CDR3 is CASDYRGDSSYEQYF. The CDR3 bases are TGTGCCAGCGACTACCGAGGGGACAGCTCCTACGAGCAGTACTTC.

V usage is TRBV12-3 or TRBV12-4 and J usage is TRBJ2-5, with TRBD1 matching 8 bases. The CDR3 sequence is 14 residues long. Losses at the gene ends were 6 bases for V and 5 bases for J; bases not matched to a gene: 8. The CDR3 DNA reads as TGTGCCAGCAGCCCGACAGGGGCAGCGGAGACCCAGTACTTC. Amino acids: CASSPTGAAETQYF.

A few counts support this clonotype. This chain joins TRBV6-1 and TRBJ1-5; D is perhaps TRBD1 (5 bases). Germline lookup yields CDR1 MNHNS and CDR2 SASEGT. The CDR3 consists of 14 residues. The V and J ends lost 2 bases and 6 bases respectively, with 11 bases between them. This chain's CDR3 is CASSEIDGAQPQHF. CDR3 coding DNA: TGTGCCAGCAGTGAAATCGATGGGGCTCAGCCCCAGCATTTT.

This clonotype has more than one count but fewer than ten. The J gene is TRBJ2-4, the V gene TRBV12-3 or TRBV12-4, with D tentatively TRBD2 (5 bases). Trimming left V 3 bases short and J 7 bases short, with 16 bases between. This CDR3 has 15 amino acids. CDR3: CASSFSTRVSNIQYF. CDR3 coding DNA: TGTGCCAGCAGTTTCTCCACTAGGGTGAGCAACATTCAGTACTTC.

V and J are TRBV11-2 and TRBJ2-5; D is undetermined. With 2 bases removed from V and 3 bases from J, the gap between germline ends came to 13 bases. Germline CDR1 and CDR2: SGHAT and FQNNGV. The CDR3 extends over 15 amino acids. The CDR3 here is CASSLPLGGKETQYF. The CDR3 nucleotides read TGTGCCAGCAGCTTACCCCTCGGCGGCAAAGAGACCCAGTACTTC.

The V and J genes are TRBV18 and TRBJ1-2, with D possibly matching TRBD1 (6 bases). The CDR3 is 14 amino acids. Germline CDR1 KGHSH, CDR2 LQKENI. V lost 2 bases, J lost 5 bases, and 12 bases lay in between. The CDR3 region is CASSPAGTPYGYTF. The CDR3 nucleotides are TGTGCCAGCTCACCAGCCGGGACACCTTATGGCTACACCTTC.

This clonotype was counted only a few times. The chain has TRBV12-2 and TRBJ2-1; the DNA was not used to check the table's D call, TRBD2. TRBV12-2 is deemed a pseudogene. The length of the CDR3 is 19 residues. The CDR3 sequence: CASRLAASGLAGEIDEQFF. CDR3 sequence (DNA): TGTGCAAGTCGCTTAGCAGCCTCAGGACTAGCGGGAGAGATCGATGAGCAGTTCTTC.

This clonotype was recorded a few times. The chain recombines TRBV15 with TRBJ1-2, with 12 bases identical to TRBD1. This CDR3 has 16 amino acids. The V gene end was trimmed by 1 base and the J gene end by 5 bases; junction bases not matched to a gene: 5. Germline V CDR1 and CDR2: LNHNV, YYDKDF (reference sequence). The CDR3 DNA reads TGTGCCACCAGCAGAGGTGGGACAGGGGGCTCTTATGGCTACACCTTC. Translation gives CATSRGGTGGSYGYTF.

This chain links TRBV25-1 with TRBJ2-7; 9 nucleotides match TRBD2. Germline V CDR1 and CDR2: MGHDK, SYGVNS. The CDR3 consists of 14 residues. The J segment lost 4 bases and the V segment lost 6 bases, leaving 7 bases of the junction unmatched. For the CDR3, the DNA is TGTGCCAGCAGGGTAGCGGGAGACCAGTACGAGCAGTACTTC. It specifies CASRVAGDQYEQYF.

The chain recombines TRBV7-2 with TRBJ2-7; 7 bases are a match to TRBD1. Germline lookup yields CDR1 SGHTA and CDR2 FQGNSA. The V gene end was trimmed by 4 bases and the J gene end by 0 bases; junction bases not matched to a gene: 6. The CDR3 runs 15 residues. The CDR3 loop is CASSSPDRVSYEQYF. DNA for the CDR3: TGTGCCAGCAGCTCCCCTGACAGGGTCTCCTACGAGCAGTACTTC.

There are a few counts of this clonotype. The V call is TRBV20-1, the J call TRBJ2-7; 7 bases align to TRBD2. This CDR3 has 13 residues. Losses at the gene ends were 6 bases for V and 0 bases for J; bases not matched to a gene: 5. In germline, CDR1 is DFQATT, CDR2 SNEGSKA (reference sequence). This CDR3 is CSAPAGTSYEQYF. The CDR3, as DNA: TGCAGTGCCCCAGCGGGGACCTCCTACGAGCAGTACTTC.

The sample holds a few counts of this clonotype. The rearrangement uses TRBV20-1 and TRBJ2-2; D is perhaps TRBD1 or TRBD2 (5 bases each). Germline loops: CDR1 DFQATT, CDR2 SNEGSKA (reference sequence). The V gene lost 2 bases and the J gene lost 4 bases, with 17 bases spanning the gap. CDR3 length: 16 amino acids. In DNA form, the CDR3 reads TGCAGTGCTAGACCAACCGGGACGCCGGGCACCGGGGAGCTGTTTTTT. Amino acid sequence: CSARPTGTPGTGELFF.

This clonotype was observed a few times. The rearrangement joins TRBV7-3 to TRBJ2-1, with D perhaps matching TRBD2 (6 bases). From germline, CDR1 is SGHTA and CDR2 FQGTGA. Trimming pared 5 bases from V and 0 bases from J, leaving 17 bases between. This CDR3 has 17 residues. CDR3 sequence (DNA): TGTGCCAGCAGCCAAACCCCCGGGGGTAGCTCCTACAATGAGCAGTTCTTC. Its translation is CASSQTPGGSSYNEQFF.

The CDR3 here is CASSFMDMDFAETQYF. CDR3 sequence (DNA): TGTGCCAGCAGCTTCATGGACATGGATTTCGCGGAGACCCAGTACTTC. The V call is TRBV7-9, the J call TRBJ2-5; D perhaps matches TRBD1 (5 bases). Trimming stripped 3 bases from V and 5 bases from J, with 19 bases between. The CDR3 runs to 16 residues. CDR1 is SEHNR and CDR2 is FQNEAQ in the germline V gene (reference sequence).

This clonotype was seen a few times. DNA of the CDR3: TGTGCCAGCAGCTCCCGGAGCGGGAGGGCTGACGAGCAGTACTTC. The encoded protein is CASSSRSGRADEQYF. V usage is TRBV7-9 and J usage is TRBJ2-7, with 10 positions matching TRBD2. V lost 4 bases to trimming and J lost 5 bases; unmatched junction nucleotides: 8. CDR1 and CDR2 (germline): SEHNR, FQNEAQ (reference sequence). The CDR3 covers 15 residues.

The chain recombines TRBV15 with TRBJ1-2; D is possibly TRBD1 (5 bases). Germline assignment: CDR1 LNHNV and CDR2 YYDKDF (reference sequence). V shed 0 bases and J shed 5 bases, with 10 bases lying between them. The CDR3 sequence is 14 residues long. The chain's CDR3 is CATSRDKSGYGYTF. The CDR3 DNA sequence: TGTGCCACCAGCAGAGATAAGTCAGGGTATGGCTACACCTTC.

This clonotype was counted a few times. The chain uses TRBV7-9 and TRBJ2-1; D remains unclear. The CDR3 runs to 13 residues. V dropped 1 base and J dropped 7 bases, with 8 bases sitting between them. Germline-derived CDR1 and CDR2 are SEHNR and FQNEAQ (reference sequence). The CDR3 bases are TGTGCCAGCAGCTTAGGCCCTTGGAATGAGCAGTTCTTC. This translates into CASSLGPWNEQFF.

This chain joins TRBV20-1 and TRBJ2-3, with 8 positions matching TRBD1. The CDR3 consists of 16 residues. With V trimmed by 1 base and J by 2 bases, 8 bases remained unmatched. Germline loops: CDR1 DFQATT, CDR2 SNEGSKA (reference sequence). The CDR3: CSARVDRDRLTDTQYF. The CDR3 bases are TGCAGTGCTAGAGTTGACCGGGACAGGCTCACAGATACGCAGTATTTT.

This clonotype came up a few times. V gene TRBV5-4 combines with J gene TRBJ2-1, with 11 bases identical to TRBD2. The CDR3 spans 16 residues. Unmatched junction bases numbered 4, after V lost 1 base and J lost 4 bases. CDR1 SGHNT and CDR2 YYREEE come from the germline V gene (reference sequence). The CDR3 DNA follows: TGTGCCAGCAGCTTGAAGGGACTAGCGGAGTACAATGAGCAGTTCTTC. Amino acid sequence: CASSLKGLAEYNEQFF.

This clonotype was seen only a few times. The V gene is TRBV20-1, the J gene TRBJ1-2, with D hard to call. CDR1 and CDR2 (germline): DFQATT, SNEGSKA (reference sequence). This CDR3 comprises 12 residues. Trimming took 1 base from V and 4 from J, leaving 7 bases between them. In DNA form, the CDR3 reads TGCAGTGCTAGAGCAGCCGGCTATGGCTACACCTTC. It yields the protein CSARAAGYGYTF.

This clonotype was detected a few times. The chain recombines TRBV4-2 with TRBJ1-6; D uncertain. The germline V gene encodes CDR1 LGHNA and CDR2 YNFKEQ. Trimming took off 1 base at V and 0 bases at J, with 10 bases between the two ends. The CDR3 consists of 17 residues. The CDR3 sequence is CASSQAAGDSYNSPLHF. The CDR3 bases are TGTGCCAGCAGCCAAGCCGCAGGTGACTCCTATAATTCACCCCTCCACTTT.

This clonotype has only a few counts. The chain carries TRBV15 and TRBJ1-5; 12 nucleotides line up with TRBD1. The CDR3 is 20 amino acids. V lost 3 bases to trimming and J lost 1 base; unmatched junction nucleotides: 13. The V gene's germline CDR1 is LNHNV and CDR2 YYDKDF (reference sequence). In DNA form, the CDR3 reads TGTGCCACCAGCAGTCGCAGGGACAGGGGGCGCGTATCGAGCAATCAGCCCCAGCATTTT. Translation gives CATSSRRDRGRVSSNQPQHF.

The chain employs TRBV6-1 and TRBJ2-7; 10 positions match TRBD1. The CDR3 sequence is 15 residues long. Germline trimming cut 3 bases from V and 6 bases from J; bases unmatched to any gene: 8. Germline assignment: CDR1 MNHNS and CDR2 SASEGT. Here the CDR3 reads CASSEVGQGVVEQYF. The CDR3 DNA follows: TGTGCCAGCAGTGAGGTTGGACAGGGGGTTGTCGAGCAGTACTTC.

The sample holds a few counts of this clonotype. The rearrangement links TRBV30 to TRBJ2-1; 10 nucleotides agree with TRBD2. Germline-derived CDR1 and CDR2 are GTSNPN and SVGIG (reference sequence). This CDR3 region has 14 residues. V shed 0 bases, J shed 10 bases, and the junction held 6 bases outside the gene matches. CDR3 region: CAWSVRLAGGEQFF. CDR3 bases: TGTGCCTGGAGTGTAAGACTAGCGGGTGGGGAGCAGTTCTTC. Full variable domain (outside the CDR3, taken from reference TRBV30 and TRBJ2-1): SQTIHQWPATLVQPVGSPLSLECTVEGTSNPNLYWYRQAAGRGLQLLFYSVGIGQISSEVPQNLSASRPQDRQFILSSKKLLLSDSGFYLCAWSVRLAGGEQFFGPGTRLTVL.

At least ten counts were recorded for this clonotype. The rearrangement joins TRBV12-3 or TRBV12-4 to TRBJ2-1; tentative D call: TRBD2 (6 bases). The CDR3 length is 15 residues. V gave up 6 bases and J gave up 3 bases, with 15 bases separating them. CDR3 nucleotides: TGTGCCAGCAGCCTCGGGAGAAGCGGCTACAATGAGCAGTTCTTC. This encodes CASSLGRSGYNEQFF.

This clonotype appeared a few times. V gene TRBV30 combines with J gene TRBJ1-3; maybe TRBD1 (6 bases). The CDR3 extends over 15 amino acids. Germline assignment: CDR1 GTSNPN and CDR2 SVGIG (reference sequence). Trimming shortened V by 8 bases and J by 0 bases, and 17 bases separated the two germline ends. For the CDR3, the DNA is TGTGCCGGAACTTTACAGGGACTCTCTGGAAACACCATATATTTT. This codes for CAGTLQGLSGNTIYF.